This TCR beta chain is from a study of T cells of healthy individuals. TCRdb re-called the 5' RACE reads through MiXCR, storing one row per CDR3 protein. The sample has 85,000 to 100,000 distinct CDR3 sequences, roughly 15% seen once; the top ten hold about 6.2%. V was clipped by 1 base and J by 4 bases, with 13 bases between them. Germline CDR1 and CDR2: MGHRA and YSYEKL. The CDR3 is 15 residues long. This clonotype appeared a few times. The genes are TRBV4-1 and TRBJ1-2, with D possibly being TRBD1 (6 bases). This clonotype was obtained from a human donor in good health. The CDR3 bases are TGCGCCAGCAGCCAAGGCCGGGACACCCGCTATGGCTACACCTTC. It yields the protein CASSQGRDTRYGYTF.